This TCR beta chain comes out of a study of radiotherapy plus CTLA-4 blockade in lung cancer. Study observations and caveats: The best predictor of response was reported to be early blood T cell clone dynamics, with interferon-beta.

Some clones are missing from TCRdb's copy, which holds only in-frame ones; the method was immunoSEQ multiplex PCR. The data hold 80,000 to 100,000 clones, with around 79% observed a single time. Notes on this clone: The antigen remains unidentified.

Germline loops: CDR1 MNHEY, CDR2 SVGAGI. With V trimmed by 8 bases and J by 5 bases, 11 bases remained unmatched. The CDR3 extends over 15 amino acids. The TCR was taken from a human donor with non-small cell lung cancer who had a partial response to radiotherapy plus ipilimumab. Some clones in this sample may be carry-over from other donors' samples. The sequencing used peripheral blood, collected from a patient treated with radiotherapy plus ipilimumab. This sequence joins TRBV6-5 and TRBJ2-2; TRBD1 aligns across 7 bases. The CDR3: CASQATGVMTGELFF. In DNA, the CDR3 is TGTGCCAGCCAGGCCACAGGGGTGATGACCGGGGAGCTGTTTTTT.